This entry features one T cell receptor beta chain sequence. The antigen is undetermined. The sample originates from a study of regulatory T cells in long-lasting Graves disease. Points from the study as a whole: Analysis covered peripheral blood alone, not thyroid tissue.

From germline, CDR1 is MDHEN and CDR2 SYDVKM. The CDR3 extends over 14 amino acids. Trimming at V came to 6 bases and at J to 3 bases, leaving 5 bases not matched to a gene. Through Arm-PCR of CDR3 regions and iRepertoire HTBI primers, TCR beta libraries were built. TCRdb fed the multiplex PCR reads into MiXCR, producing one record per CDR3 protein. The profile shows around 460,000 distinct CDR3 sequences, approximately 23% of them singletons. The time point is: persistent/refractory GD, antithyroid drugs over 5 years with positive TRAb. TCR sequences were obtained from RNA taken from PBMCs. This rearrangement joins TRBV28 to TRBJ1-5; 7 nucleotides align to TRBD1. This TCR was recovered from a female donor with Graves disease. The sample here was peripheral blood mononuclear cells (PBMCs), taken when the disease was refractory, from a patient treated with antithyroid drugs. As DNA, the CDR3 is TGTGCCAGCAGGGGACAGTCTTCCAATCAGCCCCAGCATTTT. Translated, it gives CASRGQSSNQPQHF.